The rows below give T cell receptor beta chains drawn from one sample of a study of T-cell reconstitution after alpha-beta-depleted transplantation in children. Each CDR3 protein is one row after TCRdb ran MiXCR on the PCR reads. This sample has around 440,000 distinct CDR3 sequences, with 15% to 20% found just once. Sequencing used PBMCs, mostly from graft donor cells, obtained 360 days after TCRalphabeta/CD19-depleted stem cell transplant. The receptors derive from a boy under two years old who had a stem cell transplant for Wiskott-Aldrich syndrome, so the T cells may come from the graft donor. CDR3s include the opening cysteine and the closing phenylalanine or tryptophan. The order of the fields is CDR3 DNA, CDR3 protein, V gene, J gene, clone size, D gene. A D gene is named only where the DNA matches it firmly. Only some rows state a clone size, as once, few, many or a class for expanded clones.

TGCAGTGCTAGAGATAAGGGGCTCTATAATTCACCCCTCCACTTT	CSARDKGLYNSPLHF	TRBV20-1	TRBJ1-6	few	-
TGTGCCAGCAGCCCAGGGACTAGCGGGAGGTTTAGAAACATTCAGTACTTC	CASSPGTSGRFRNIQYF	TRBV5-6	TRBJ2-4	-	TRBD2
TGCGCCAGCAGCCCGTCCGTGTCTAGCGGGTCTCAAGAGACCCAGTACTTC	CASSPSVSSGSQETQYF	TRBV5-1	TRBJ2-5	many	TRBD2
TGTGCCTGGACTAGCGGAGCCTACGAGCAGTACTTC	CAWTSGAYEQYF	TRBV30	TRBJ2-7	-	TRBD2
TGTGCCATCAGTGAAGGCGGTAACTATGGCTACACCTTC	CAISEGGNYGYTF	TRBV10-3	TRBJ1-2	-	-
TGTGCCACCAGTCGAGGACCACGGATACAAGAGACCCAGTACTTC	CATSRGPRIQETQYF	TRBV24-1	TRBJ2-5	-	-
TGTGCCAGCAGTTTATCCAGGGTTTCCTCCTACAATGAGCAGTTCTTC	CASSLSRVSSYNEQFF	TRBV12-3/TRBV12-4	TRBJ2-1	few	-
TGTGCCAGCAGCTTTAGGCGGGTTGAGCAGTTCTTC	CASSFRRVEQFF	TRBV7-9	TRBJ2-1	few	-
TGTGCCAGCAACCGGGGCGCAACCGGGGAGCTGTTTTTT	CASNRGATGELFF	TRBV6-2/TRBV6-3	TRBJ2-2	-	-
TGTGCCAGCAGTTCGGACAGAAATTATAATTCACCCCTCCACTTT	CASSSDRNYNSPLHF	TRBV28	TRBJ1-6	-	-
TGTGCCAGCAGCTTGGGAAGGGTATCGGGACAAGAGACCCAGTACTTC	CASSLGRVSGQETQYF	TRBV12-3/TRBV12-4	TRBJ2-5	many	-
TGTGCCAGCAGCGCCGGGAGGGCTGGCTACACCTTC	CASSAGRAGYTF	TRBV5-6	TRBJ1-2	few	-
TGTGCCAGCAGTTTCCGGTGGGGCGGTGAAGCTTTCTTT	CASSFRWGGEAFF	TRBV28	TRBJ1-1	few	-
TGTGCCAGCAGCTTACTTAAACTAGCGGGCTTCTCTGGCACAGATACGCAGTATTTT	CASSLLKLAGFSGTDTQYF	TRBV11-1	TRBJ2-3	few	TRBD2
TGTGCCATAGCGGGAGGGGTTTTGGGCGAGCAGTACTTC	CAIAGGVLGEQYF	TRBV10-3	TRBJ2-7	once	TRBD2
TGTGCCAGCAGCTTTAGAGGTGCTAGCACAGATACGCAGTATTTT	CASSFRGASTDTQYF	TRBV7-2	TRBJ2-3	-	-
TGCGCCAGCAGCTTGGTCGGCGGACAGGGGATAGAGACCCAGTACTTC	CASSLVGGQGIETQYF	TRBV5-1	TRBJ2-5	-	TRBD1
TGTGCCAGCAGCTTTACGTCTAGCGGGGGGTACAATGAGCAGTTCTTC	CASSFTSSGGYNEQFF	TRBV11-2	TRBJ2-1	few	TRBD2
TGTGCCAGCAGCTCTAGCCCCAGGGGAAACACTGAAGCTTTCTTT	CASSSSPRGNTEAFF	TRBV7-2	TRBJ1-1	few	-
TGTGCCAGCAGCCAAGATAGGACTAGCGGGCCGTTCGATGAGCAGTTCTTC	CASSQDRTSGPFDEQFF	TRBV3-1	TRBJ2-1	-	TRBD2
TGCGCCAGCAGCCAAGACCCTTGGGCAGATACGCAGTATTTT	CASSQDPWADTQYF	TRBV4-3	TRBJ2-3	few	-
TGCGCCAGCAGCTTGGGGGATCGTGTGAATCAGCCCCAGCATTTT	CASSLGDRVNQPQHF	TRBV5-1	TRBJ1-5	few	-
TGTGCCACCTCTGAGCGGGAGGTAACCGGGGAGCTGTTTTTT	CATSEREVTGELFF	TRBV15	TRBJ2-2	-	TRBD2
TGCAGTGCTAGGGGGCAGACTAGAAACCTCTACGAGCAGTACTTC	CSARGQTRNLYEQYF	TRBV20-1	TRBJ2-7	-	-
TGTGCCACCAGTGAGGCGGGGCCTCAAGAGACCCAGTACTTC	CATSEAGPQETQYF	TRBV24-1	TRBJ2-5	few	-
TGCGCCAGCAGCCTAAAGGGACAGTACACTCGAGGCTACTACGAGCAGTACTTC	CASSLKGQYTRGYYEQYF	TRBV5-1	TRBJ2-7	few	TRBD1
TGCGCCAGCAGCTCGAAGGACCGACCCCTAGATGAGCAGTTCTTC	CASSSKDRPLDEQFF	TRBV5-1	TRBJ2-1	few	-
TGTGCCAGCAGCCCTGCGACAGGGGAGTATTCACCCCTCCACTTT	CASSPATGEYSPLHF	TRBV12-3/TRBV12-4	TRBJ1-6	-	TRBD1
TGCGCCAGCAGCCAAACCAGGGGAGGTGGCTACACCTTC	CASSQTRGGGYTF	TRBV5-1	TRBJ1-2	few	-
TGTGCCAGCAGCCCGGACAGGGCCCACGAGCAGTACTTC	CASSPDRAHEQYF	TRBV7-9	TRBJ2-7	few	TRBD1
TGTGCCAGCAGCCCCGGAAGGGGAATTTCACCCCTCCACTTT	CASSPGRGISPLHF	TRBV28	TRBJ1-6	-	-
TGCGCCAGCAGCTTGAGTCGGGCCGGGACAGGGATAAATGAGCAGTTCTTC	CASSLSRAGTGINEQFF	TRBV5-1	TRBJ2-1	-	TRBD1
TGTGCCAGCAGTCCCCGACAGGCCGCCTATGGCTACACCTTC	CASSPRQAAYGYTF	TRBV12-3/TRBV12-4	TRBJ1-2	many	-
TGCGCCAGCAGCCAAGATCGCCCGGGTCCCTACGAGCAGTACTTC	CASSQDRPGPYEQYF	TRBV4-1	TRBJ2-7	-	-
TGTGCCAGCAGCTTAGAGGACTTTGGAGTTACAGATACGCAGTATTTT	CASSLEDFGVTDTQYF	TRBV7-9	TRBJ2-3	few	-
TGCGCCAGCAGCTCAGGGCTGTTCGAGACCCAGTACTTC	CASSSGLFETQYF	TRBV5-1	TRBJ2-5	-	-
TGTGCCAGCAGCTTGGGGGGGGGCAGGGGCAATCAGCCCCAGCATTTT	CASSLGGGRGNQPQHF	TRBV7-2	TRBJ1-5	-	-
TGCGCCAGCAGCTCCATCGTACGTGCAGATACGCAGTATTTT	CASSSIVRADTQYF	TRBV5-1	TRBJ2-3	many	-
TGCGCCAGCAGCCAAGCCAGGGGGCTCGGGACTGAAGCTTTCTTT	CASSQARGLGTEAFF	TRBV4-1	TRBJ1-1	few	TRBD1
TGCGCCAGCAGACAGGGCCTGAACACTGAAGCTTTCTTT	CASRQGLNTEAFF	TRBV5-1	TRBJ1-1	-	-
TGTGCCTGGAGTAGCGACCGAAACTATGGCTACACCTTC	CAWSSDRNYGYTF	TRBV30	TRBJ1-2	few	-
TGTGCCAGCAGTCATAGGACGAACACCGGGGAGCTGTTTTTT	CASSHRTNTGELFF	TRBV27	TRBJ2-2	many	-
TGCGCCAGCAGCTTGTTCTCAAGCGGGAGCACAGATACGCAGCATTTT	CASSLFSSGSTDTQHF	TRBV5-1	TRBJ1-5	-	-
TGTACCAGCAACAAGTTGGGACAGGCCTACAATGAGCAGTTCTTC	CTSNKLGQAYNEQFF	TRBV11-3	TRBJ2-1	-	TRBD1
TGCGCCAGCAGCGGACAGTGGGGATCGACCTCCTACAATGAGCAGTTCTTC	CASSGQWGSTSYNEQFF	TRBV10-2	TRBJ2-1	-	-